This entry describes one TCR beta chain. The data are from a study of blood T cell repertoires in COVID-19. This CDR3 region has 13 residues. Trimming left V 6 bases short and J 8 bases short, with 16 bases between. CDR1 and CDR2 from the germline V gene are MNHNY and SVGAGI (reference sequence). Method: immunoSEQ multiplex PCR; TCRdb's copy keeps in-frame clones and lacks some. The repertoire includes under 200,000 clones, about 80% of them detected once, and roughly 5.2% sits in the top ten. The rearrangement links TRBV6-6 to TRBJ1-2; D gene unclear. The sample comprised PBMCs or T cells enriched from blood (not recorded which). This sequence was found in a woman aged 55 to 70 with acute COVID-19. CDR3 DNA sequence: TGTGCCAGCAGCCTCGGGGAGGGAAAGGGCTACACCTTC. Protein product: CASSLGEGKGYTF.